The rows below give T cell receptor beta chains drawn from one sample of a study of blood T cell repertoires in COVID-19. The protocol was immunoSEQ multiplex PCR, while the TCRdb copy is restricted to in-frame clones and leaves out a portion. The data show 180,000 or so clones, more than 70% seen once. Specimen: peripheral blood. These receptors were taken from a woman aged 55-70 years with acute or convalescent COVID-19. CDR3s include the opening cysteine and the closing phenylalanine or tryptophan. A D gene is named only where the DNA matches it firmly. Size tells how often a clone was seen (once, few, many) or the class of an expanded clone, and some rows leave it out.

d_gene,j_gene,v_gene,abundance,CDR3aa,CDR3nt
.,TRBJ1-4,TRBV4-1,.,CASSFTGLAEKLFF,TGCGCCAGCAGCTTTACAGGGTTGGCCGAAAAACTGTTTTTT
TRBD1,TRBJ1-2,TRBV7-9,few,CASSFYLSRQGENYGYTF,TGTGCCAGCAGCTTTTACCTCTCCCGACAGGGGGAAAACTATGGCTACACCTTC
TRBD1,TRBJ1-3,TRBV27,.,CASRATGGSGNTIYF,TGTGCCAGCAGGGCTACAGGGGGCTCTGGAAACACCATATATTTT
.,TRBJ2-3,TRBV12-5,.,CASGLVQADTQYF,TGTGCTAGTGGTTTGGTACAGGCAGATACGCAGTATTTT
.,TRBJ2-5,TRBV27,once,CASQGHRERTQYF,TGTGCCAGCCAGGGACACCGCGAGAGGACCCAGTACTTC
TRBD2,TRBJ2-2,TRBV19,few,CASRVRLAGDTGELFF,TGTGCCAGTAGGGTAAGGCTAGCGGGAGACACCGGGGAGCTGTTTTTT
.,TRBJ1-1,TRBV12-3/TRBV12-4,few,CASSFGNTEAFF,TGTGCCAGCAGTTTCGGGAACACTGAAGCTTTCTTT
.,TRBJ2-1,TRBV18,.,CASSPGPDRSYNEQFF,TGTGCCAGCTCACCGGGGCCGGATCGTTCCTACAATGAGCAGTTCTTC
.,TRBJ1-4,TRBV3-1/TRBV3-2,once,CASSLGTPSTNEKLFF,TGTGCCAGCAGCCTTGGGACACCCTCAACTAATGAAAAACTGTTTTTT
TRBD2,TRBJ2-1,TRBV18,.,CASSPILAGGAPNEQFF,TGTGCCAGCTCACCTATCTTAGCGGGAGGGGCTCCAAATGAGCAGTTCTTC
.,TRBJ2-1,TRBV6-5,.,CASRKGQSNEQFF,TGTGCCAGCAGAAAAGGACAGAGCAATGAGCAGTTCTTC
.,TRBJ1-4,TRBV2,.,CASRWEGEKLFF,TGTGCCAGCAGGTGGGAGGGGGAAAAACTGTTTTTT
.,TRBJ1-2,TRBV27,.,CASSLTAGTANYGYTF,TGTGCCAGCAGTTTAACGGCGGGGACTGCTAACTATGGCTACACCTTC